The rows below give T cell receptor beta chains drawn from one sample of a study of human T cells and chemical hapten exposure. Each CDR3 protein gets one entry after TCRdb re-called the RACE reads with MiXCR. There are 60,000 to 70,000 distinct CDR3 sequences in the sample; 9.5% to 13% occur only once, and 4.5% to 5.5% lies in the top ten. The sample consisted of whole blood, taken in connection with sensitization to the hapten diphenylcyclopropenone (DPC). The source of these receptors is a woman aged 45-60 years with alopecia areata. Some clones in this sample may be carry-over from other donors' samples. Each CDR3 is given with its conserved first and last residue. The D gene is left open where the match is weak. Not all rows give a size; the values are once, few, many and, for expanded clones, a class.

-,TRBV24-1,-,TRBJ2-1,CATSRAFSYNEQFF,TGTGCCACCAGTCGCGCCTTCTCCTACAATGAGCAGTTCTTC
many,TRBV14,TRBD2,TRBJ2-1,CASSRTLAGVVEQFF,TGTGCCAGCAGCCGCACACTAGCGGGAGTTGTTGAGCAGTTCTTC
many,TRBV20-1,-,TRBJ1-5,CSARETEISNQPQHF,TGCAGTGCTAGAGAAACAGAGATTAGCAATCAGCCCCAGCATTTT
many,TRBV20-1,-,TRBJ1-1,CSAREAGRENTEAFF,TGCAGTGCTAGAGAAGCGGGCAGGGAGAACACTGAAGCTTTCTTT
many,TRBV20-1,-,TRBJ1-4,CSARVATNEKLFF,TGCAGTGCTAGAGTCGCAACTAATGAAAAACTGTTTTTT
few,TRBV18,TRBD1,TRBJ2-1,CASSPPQGDTYNEQFF,TGTGCCAGCTCACCGCCACAGGGGGATACCTACAATGAGCAGTTCTTC
few,TRBV6-5,-,TRBJ1-4,CASSYRPYTTTNEKLFF,TGTGCCAGCAGTTACAGGCCTTACACCACAACTAATGAAAAACTGTTTTTT
few,TRBV29-1,-,TRBJ2-7,CSVVFWDISSNEQYF,TGCAGCGTTGTGTTTTGGGACATCTCATCCAACGAGCAGTACTTC
many,TRBV11-2,-,TRBJ2-5,CASSPRLGEETQYF,TGTGCCAGCAGCCCCCGGTTGGGGGAAGAGACCCAGTACTTC
many,TRBV2,-,TRBJ2-7,CASSPGRALYEQYF,TGTGCCAGCAGCCCGGGACGGGCCCTCTACGAGCAGTACTTC
-,TRBV7-6,TRBD2,TRBJ2-3,CASSIRLAGDSDTQYF,TGTGCCAGCAGCATCCGACTAGCGGGAGACTCAGATACGCAGTATTTT
-,TRBV12-5,-,TRBJ1-1,CASVKGEMWTEAFF,TGTGCTAGTGTGAAGGGGGAGATGTGGACTGAAGCTTTCTTT
few,TRBV9,TRBD1,TRBJ1-4,CASSDGTGLMEKLFF,TGTGCCAGCAGTGACGGGACAGGACTCATGGAAAAACTGTTTTTT
-,TRBV7-3,-,TRBJ2-6,CASSLIQGLSGANVLTF,TGTGCCAGCAGCTTAATCCAGGGATTATCTGGGGCCAACGTCCTGACTTTC
few,TRBV9,-,TRBJ2-3,CASSVEDWDTQYF,TGTGCCAGCAGCGTAGAAGATTGGGATACGCAGTATTTT
many,TRBV29-1,-,TRBJ1-1,CSVPTERLTEAFF,TGCAGCGTTCCGACGGAAAGGCTGACTGAAGCTTTCTTT
-,TRBV25-1,TRBD2,TRBJ2-5,CASSPGGTGETQYF,TGTGCCAGCTCCCCGGGGGGTACGGGGGAGACCCAGTACTTC
few,TRBV20-1,TRBD1,TRBJ2-3,CSARIFSTGADTQYF,TGCAGTGCTAGGATTTTTAGCACAGGGGCAGATACGCAGTATTTT
many,TRBV7-8,-,TRBJ2-7,CASSLSKDRSYEQYF,TGTGCCAGCAGCTTAAGTAAGGACCGCTCCTACGAGCAGTACTTC
-,TRBV7-2,-,TRBJ1-5,CASSGGLGQGIMSNQPQHF,TGTGCCAGCAGCGGTGGATTAGGGCAGGGAATTATGAGCAATCAGCCCCAGCATTTT
many,TRBV28,-,TRBJ1-2,CASRLRTVDGYTF,TGTGCCAGCCGCCTTCGGACGGTCGATGGCTACACCTTC
-,TRBV28,TRBD1,TRBJ2-1,CASSNAGTGSYNEQFF,TGTGCCAGCAGCAACGCCGGGACAGGGTCCTACAATGAGCAGTTCTTC
many,TRBV20-1,-,TRBJ2-1,CSASQPGQHYNEQFF,TGCAGTGCTAGCCAACCGGGGCAGCATTACAATGAGCAGTTCTTC
few,TRBV3-1,-,TRBJ1-6,CASSQNPRPPLHF,TGTGCCAGCAGCCAGAACCCGAGGCCACCCCTCCACTTT
few,TRBV5-8,-,TRBJ1-2,CASSSRGLYGYTF,TGTGCCAGCAGCTCCCGAGGACTATATGGCTACACCTTC
-,TRBV27,TRBD1,TRBJ2-7,CASSSSSGQSYEQYF,TGTGCCAGCAGTTCCTCCTCGGGACAGTCCTACGAGCAGTACTTC